A single T cell receptor beta chain is shown here with its context. The antigen is undetermined. This record comes from a study of cytomegalovirus exposure and HLA in healthy donors. V was clipped by 2 bases and J by 3 bases, with 8 bases between them. The CDR3 is made up of 13 amino acids. The germline CDR1 and CDR2 sequences are SGHTA and FQGNSA. Study findings and constraints: Immune exposure data for these donors was limited to CMV serostatus.

PCR primers comprised 60 Vbeta and 13 Jbeta primers. Clones were sequenced by immunoSEQ multiplex PCR, and TCRdb holds only the in-frame ones, with some missing. The sample lists about 170,000 clones, approximately 85% occurring once. The rearrangement links TRBV7-2 to TRBJ2-7; D remains unclear. Specimen: PBMCs. The sequence was obtained from a man between 25 and 39 years old in good health and CMV-seropositive. CDR3 bases: TGTGCCAGCAGCTTACCCCCCCTCTACGAGCAGTACTTC. It is translated as CASSLPPLYEQYF.